This TCR beta chain was sequenced for a study of T cells after yellow fever vaccination (dated by TCRdb to 2018 to 2020). Notes on the research overall: The SMART-Seq v4 Ultra Low Input RNA kit was used to prepare libraries from fractions with low cell numbers. Blood was drawn at multiple timepoints before and after primary and secondary immunization, with bulk PBMC replicates and cell subsets isolated. To follow T-cell clones before and after primary and booster YFV17D yellow fever vaccination, bulk TCR alpha and beta repertoires were sequenced over time. Two healthy male donors made up the cohort, one aged 18 to 29 years and the other aged 30 to 40 years. Beyond this particular receptor, the publication reports: After the booster, most clones that had expanded after primary vaccination were detected again (about 97% of CD4 and 70% to 90% of CD8), suggesting broad maintenance of memory. A small share of clonotypes was detected in both CD4 and CD8 compartments, with the overlap likely arising from convergent recombination. The secondary T-cell response was found to be weaker but faster than the primary response, with a peak reached on day 5 rather than on day 15. Computational filtering was needed because FACS-sorted repertoires could contain abundant contaminating clonotypes from the bulk population. Because the study included only a couple of donors, the extent to which the findings can be generalized is limited.

In regard to this clonotype: Its antigen is not yet known. One base away there is no much larger clone; base qualities are not given.

The treatment or condition label, read with the paper, signifies: live attenuated yellow fever vaccine strain. Two biological replicates of bulk PBMCs were collected at each blood-draw timepoint. A standard Ficoll-Paque protocol was used to isolate PBMCs from peripheral blood. RNA was extracted with TriZol from bulk PBMCs, CD4 and CD8 fractions, and dextramer-positive and dextramer-negative fractions. The sequencing machine was an Illumina NovaSeq 6000. TCR cDNA was synthesized by 5'RACE template switching, which introduced a universal primer site and unique molecular identifiers. cDNA synthesis was primed from both the TCR alpha and TCR beta constant segments. Libraries were amplified in two PCR steps, with sample barcodes and sequencing adapters added in the second step. Sequencing of libraries was done on Illumina HiSeq 2500 (2x100 bp) or NovaSeq (2x150 bp). On the authors' methods: Reads were demultiplexed and collapsed into UMI consensus sequences with MIGEC, and V(D)J alignment was performed with MiXCR. Clonotypes responding to the vaccine were identified with edgeR on replicate PBMC samples, with the criteria of FDR below 0.01 and a log2 fold change above 5 up to day 15. Each bulk clonotype received a CD4 or CD8 identity based on whether the sequenced CD4 or CD8 repertoire contained that clonotype at higher abundance. TCRdb's own reprocessing of the public reads used fastp at Q25 and MiXCR and kept productive beta chains. All rows with the same CDR3 protein become a single entry with the most common DNA and genes. What appears here as the V and J calls and clone size reflects TCRdb's work, not the paper's. Within this sample are 400,000 to 450,000 distinct CDR3 sequences, with around 20% of them counted one time only. The ten largest clones take up 15% to 20% of the sample.

This sequence was found in a man aged 18 to 29 who received the YFV17D yellow fever vaccine. The sample here was PBMCs, taken before the yellow fever booster vaccination.

The CDR3: CASSSGGLGEQFF. At the DNA level, the sequence is TGTGCCAGCAGTTCCGGGGGGCTTGGGGAGCAGTTCTTC. Rearrangement joined TRBV12-3 or TRBV12-4 to TRBJ2-1, with a weak D call of TRBD2 (7 bases match). The CDR3, from cysteine to phenylalanine, totals 13 residues. The entry retains the CDR3 DNA only, 39 bases that are in frame from base 1. V was cut back by 4 bases and J by 10 bases, leaving a gap of 14 bases between them.